This TCR beta chain was obtained from a study of beta chain features in type 1 diabetes. Whole-study results and caveats: All four CD4+ subsets of Type 1 diabetes patients contained TCRB CDR3s that were moderately but significantly shorter. Insertions at VDJ junctions were less frequent in type 1 diabetes patients. These patients also deleted more nucleotides at the same junctions. The naive, central memory and Treg TCRB repertoires looked more alike in patients than they did in healthy donors.

Isolated RNA was reverse transcribed in full, so expressed TCRB transcripts were sequenced. The table came from immunoSEQ multiplex PCR; TCRdb's copy has only in-frame clones and leaves some out. The sample carries some 250,000 clones, 25% to 30% recorded once. This clone has just a few counts. No antigen is known for it. The length of the CDR3 is 12 residues. Per the germline V gene, CDR1 is GTSNPN and CDR2 is SVGIG (reference sequence). V lost 5 bases and J 0 bases, leaving 4 bases between the germline ends. This clonotype was sampled from a man aged 30 to 45 in good health. The sequenced sample was central memory CD4+ T cells from blood. The chain has TRBV30 and TRBJ2-2; D call uncertain. The chain's CDR3 is CAWGSNTGELFF. CDR3 nucleotide sequence: TGTGCCTGGGGGTCGAACACCGGGGAGCTGTTTTTT.